The 19 T cell receptor beta chains below were found in one sample sequenced in a study of blood T cells in healthy people across ages. A J-beta primer mix and a sample-barcoded 5' primer were used in a second PCR of roughly 6 to 11 cycles. TCRdb independently ran MiXCR on the 5' RACE reads; one entry per CDR3 protein. In the table there are hundreds of thousands of distinct CDR3 sequences, roughly 31% of which are singletons. The sequenced material came from blood. The origin of the receptors is a woman aged 80 or over in good health.

This clonotype was counted ten times or more. The genes are TRBV7-2 and TRBJ1-2, with TRBD1 matching 8 bases. With 2 bases clipped from V and 2 bases from J, the junction kept 7 bases outside the gene matches. The CDR3 extends over 16 amino acids. CDR1 is SGHTA, CDR2 FQGNSA, per germline. CDR3 DNA sequence: TGTGCCAGCAGCTTACCGACACCAGGGGGCAACTATGGCTACACCTTC. Translated: CASSLPTPGGNYGYTF. The whole variable domain, remainder taken from reference TRBV7-2 and TRBJ1-2, is GAGVSQSPSNKVTEKGKDVELRCDPISGHTALYWYRQSLGQGLEFLIYFQGNSAPDKSGLPSDRFSAERTGGSVSTLTIQRTQQEDSAVYLCASSLPTPGGNYGYTFGSGTRLTVV.

The sample holds many counts of this clonotype. The genes are TRBV27 and TRBJ2-3; D is unresolved. The CDR3 runs 13 residues. V was clipped by 6 bases and J by 9 bases, with 16 bases between them. Per the germline V gene, CDR1 is MNHEY and CDR2 is SMNVEV (reference sequence). DNA of the CDR3: TGTGCCAGCAGACAGTCAATGGTTGGCACGCAGTATTTT. It specifies CASRQSMVGTQYF.

This rearrangement joins TRBV29-1 to TRBJ1-1, with TRBD1 as a possible D gene (5 bases). V shed 5 bases and J shed 6 bases, with 16 bases lying between them. Germline V gives CDR1 SQVTM, CDR2 ANQGSEA. This CDR3 spans 13 amino acids. CDR3 in amino acids: CSVLRRVSPEAFF. The CDR3 DNA reads as TGCAGCGTTTTACGCAGGGTCTCTCCTGAAGCTTTCTTT. Supplemented by reference TRBV29-1 and TRBJ1-1, the full variable domain reads SAVISQKPSRDICQRGTSLTIQCQVDSQVTMMFWYRQQPGQSLTLIATANQGSEATYESGFVIDKFPISRPNLTFSTLTVSNMSPEDSSIYLCSVLRRVSPEAFFGQGTRLTVV.

The chain combines TRBV3-1 with TRBJ2-7; 8 bases map to TRBD2. TRBJ2-5 matches the DNA end more closely, so the J call is doubtful. CDR3 length: 14 amino acids. Germline V gene sequence: CDR1 LGHDT, CDR2 YNNKEL (reference sequence). The CDR3 spells CASSQDWAGGTQYF. Written as DNA, the CDR3 is TGTGCCAGCAGCCAAGACTGGGCGGGGGGGACCCAGTACTTC.

This clonotype was detected only a few times. V is TRBV7-2 and J is TRBJ1-5; 7 bases map to TRBD1. CDR3 length: 14 residues. V was clipped by 4 bases and J by 10 bases; unmatched bases: 10. Germline loops: CDR1 SGHTA, CDR2 FQGNSA. The CDR3 loop reads CASSSDRAEIPQHF. The CDR3 region has the DNA TGTGCCAGCAGCTCAGACAGGGCCGAAATTCCCCAGCATTTT. Full variable domain (remainder filled in from reference TRBV7-2 and TRBJ1-5): GAGVSQSPSNKVTEKGKDVELRCDPISGHTALYWYRQSLGQGLEFLIYFQGNSAPDKSGLPSDRFSAERTGGSVSTLTIQRTQQEDSAVYLCASSSDRAEIPQHFGDGTRLSIL.

The chain employs TRBV20-1 and TRBJ1-5; 7 bases match TRBD1. Germline trimming cut 6 bases from V and 2 bases from J; bases unmatched to any gene: 4. The germline gives CDR1 DFQATT, CDR2 SNEGSKA (reference sequence). The CDR3 covers 13 residues. CDR3 coding DNA: TGCAGTGCCTGGACAGGACGCAATCAGCCCCAGCATTTT. This sequence encodes CSAWTGRNQPQHF.

This clonotype was counted ten times or more. The J gene is TRBJ1-1, the V gene TRBV5-1; TRBD1 matches at 8 bases. Germline V gene data show CDR1 as SGHRS and CDR2 as YFSETQ. The trim removed 4 bases at V and 4 bases at J, leaving 3 bases unmatched. The CDR3 covers 13 residues. The CDR3, as DNA: TGCGCCAGCAGCAAGGACAGGGTCACTGAAGCTTTCTTT. Translating it yields CASSKDRVTEAFF.

This clonotype was counted many times. A single base separates this from a much larger clone, so it may be a read error. The chain recombines TRBV14 with TRBJ2-5, with D perhaps being TRBD1 or TRBD2 (5 bases each). This CDR3 has 13 amino acids. Germline V gives CDR1 SGHDN, CDR2 FVKESK. Trimming took off 0 bases at V and 11 bases at J, with 13 bases between the two ends. CDR3 sequence: CASSQERGDEQYF. The CDR3 region has the DNA TGTGCCAGCAGCCAAGAGAGGGGTGATGAGCAGTACTTC.

The table lists this clonotype with many counts. The chain has TRBV7-3 and TRBJ2-5; weak D call: TRBD1 (6 bases). Germline V gene sequence: CDR1 SGHTA, CDR2 FQGTGA. This CDR3 has 14 residues. V lost 5 bases and J lost 5, with 15 bases in between. The CDR3 here is CASSLQGGRETQYF. CDR3 bases: TGTGCCAGCAGCCTACAGGGTGGAAGGGAGACCCAGTACTTC.

This chain links TRBV20-1 with TRBJ1-2; a possible D gene is TRBD1 (5 bases). The CDR3 sequence is 14 residues long. Germline V lookup: CDR1 DFQATT, CDR2 SNEGSKA (reference sequence). V lost 7 bases, J lost 0 bases, and 15 bases lay in between. In nucleotides, the CDR3 is TGCAGTGGGGTGAGCAGGGATACTAACTATGGCTACACCTTC. It encodes CSGVSRDTNYGYTF.

This clonotype appeared a few times. The chain couples TRBV3-1 to TRBJ1-3; no clear D. This CDR3 spans 14 amino acids. The V end lost 2 bases, the J end lost 0 bases, and 5 bases lay between the germline ends. Germline-derived CDR1 and CDR2 are LGHDT and YNNKEL (reference sequence). The CDR3 reads CASSQQSSGNTIYF. As DNA, the CDR3 is TGTGCCAGCAGCCAACAGAGCTCTGGAAACACCATATATTTT. Using reference TRBV3-1 and TRBJ1-3 for the parts outside the CDR3, the full variable domain is DTAVSQTPKYLVTQMGNDKSIKCEQNLGHDTMYWYKQDSKKFLKIMFSYNNKELIINETVPNRFSPKSPDKAHLNLHINSLELGDSAVYFCASSQQSSGNTIYFGEGSWLTVV.

With regard to this clonotype: The junction differs from germline at one of its ends, possibly a read error. This rearrangement joins TRBV12-3 or TRBV12-4 to TRBJ2-3; D might be TRBD1 (6 bases). This CDR3 is built from 14 residues. Here the CDR3 reads CASRGRGGTDAQYF. The CDR3 DNA follows: TGTGCCAGCAGAGGGAGAGGGGGTACAGATGCGCAGTATTTT.

The chain combines TRBV29-1 with TRBJ2-5; D remains ambiguous. The J call is doubtful: the DNA matches TRBJ2-7 better. This CDR3 region has 12 residues. Germline assignment: CDR1 SQVTM and CDR2 ANQGSEA. CDR3 sequence (DNA): TGCAGCGTCTCGACATACACCTACGAGCAGTACTTC. Its translation is CSVSTYTYEQYF.

V and J are TRBV20-1 and TRBJ2-3, with 13 positions matching TRBD2. Germline-derived CDR1 and CDR2 are DFQATT and SNEGSKA (reference sequence). The CDR3 runs 18 residues. V trimming: 6 bases; J trimming: 3 bases; junction bases outside the gene matches: 15. The CDR3 DNA is TGCAGTGCGGGCCTCGGGACTAGCGGGGCCTTTTTTACAGATACGCAGTATTTT. Translating it yields CSAGLGTSGAFFTDTQYF.

This clonotype came up many times. This CDR3 is CASSATLYEQYF. CDR3 nucleotide sequence: TGTGCCAGCAGTGCGACCCTTTACGAGCAGTACTTC. The V gene is TRBV6-1, the J gene TRBJ2-7; no reliable D call. The V and J ends lost 4 bases and 4 bases respectively, with 8 bases between them. The length of the CDR3 is 12 residues. Germline V gene data show CDR1 as MNHNS and CDR2 as SASEGT.

To note about this clonotype: One end of the junction is discordant with germline, which a read error may explain. The genes are TRBV7-8 and TRBJ2-1; 8 nucleotides align to TRBD1. This CDR3 has 17 amino acids. CDR1 and CDR2 (germline): SGHVS, FQNEAQ. CDR3 protein: CASSADRGPNSYNGQFF. CDR3 nucleotide sequence: TGTGCCAGCAGCGCCGACAGGGGCCCAAACTCCTACAATGGGCAGTTCTTC.

This clonotype was counted a few times. The J gene is TRBJ1-5, the V gene TRBV7-9, with TRBD1 matching 8 bases. Germline-derived CDR1 and CDR2 are SEHNR and FQNEAQ (reference sequence). The trim removed 0 bases at V and 9 bases at J, leaving 10 bases unmatched. The CDR3 is 16 residues long. In nucleotides, the CDR3 is TGTGCCAGCAGCTTAGCAAGAGGGACAGGCCTTGGGCCCCAGCATTTT. Encoded protein: CASSLARGTGLGPQHF.

This chain joins TRBV7-8 and TRBJ1-1; 7 nucleotides align to TRBD1. Germline CDR1 is SGHVS and CDR2 is FQNEAQ. This CDR3 has 15 residues. The junction had 8 bases not matched to a gene; V was cut back by 1 base and J by 6 bases. CDR3 nucleotides: TGTGCCAGCAGCTTAGGACAGGGTATAGTCTCTGAAGCTTTCTTT. It yields the protein CASSLGQGIVSEAFF.

This clonotype was detected only a few times. V is TRBV7-9 and J is TRBJ1-1; D not certain. Germline loops: CDR1 SEHNR, CDR2 FQNEAQ (reference sequence). V lost 1 base, J lost 11 bases, and 14 bases lay in between. This CDR3 comprises 13 residues. Written as DNA, the CDR3 is TGTGCCAGCAGCTTAGACCATGGTCAGGACGCTTTCTTT. Translating it yields CASSLDHGQDAFF.